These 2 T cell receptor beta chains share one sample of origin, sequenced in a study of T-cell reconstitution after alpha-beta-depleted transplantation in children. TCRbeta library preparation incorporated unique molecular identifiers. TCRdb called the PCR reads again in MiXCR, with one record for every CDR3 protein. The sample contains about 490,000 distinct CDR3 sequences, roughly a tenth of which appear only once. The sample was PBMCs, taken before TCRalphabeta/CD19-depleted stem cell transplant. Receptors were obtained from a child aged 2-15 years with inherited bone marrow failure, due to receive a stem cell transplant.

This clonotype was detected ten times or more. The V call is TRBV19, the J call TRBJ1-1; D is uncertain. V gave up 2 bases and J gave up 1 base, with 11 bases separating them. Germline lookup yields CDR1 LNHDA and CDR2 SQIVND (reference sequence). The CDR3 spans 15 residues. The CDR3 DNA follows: TGTGCCAGTAGTATACCCCACAGCTCGAACACTGAAGCTTTCTTT. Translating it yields CASSIPHSSNTEAFF. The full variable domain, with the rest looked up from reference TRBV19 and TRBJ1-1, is DGGITQSPKYLFRKEGQNVTLSCEQNLNHDAMYWYRQDPGQGLRLIYYSQIVNDFQKGDIAEGYSVSREKKESFPLTVTSAQKNPTAFYLCASSIPHSSNTEAFFGQGTRLTVV.

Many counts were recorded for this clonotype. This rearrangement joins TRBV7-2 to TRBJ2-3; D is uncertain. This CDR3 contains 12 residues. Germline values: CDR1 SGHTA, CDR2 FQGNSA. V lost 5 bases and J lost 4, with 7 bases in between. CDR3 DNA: TGTGCCAGCAGCCCCCCCTCAGATACGCAGTATTTT. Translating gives CASSPPSDTQYF.